The entry below gives a single TCR beta chain sequence along with its context. What it binds is unknown. This sample stems from a study of T cells in Graves' hyperthyroidism and ophthalmopathy. Study summary: Initial diagnosis, before any treatment, was when peripheral blood was collected. General study results and limits: In the analysis, a 13 V-J model separated ophthalmopathy from stable hyperthyroidism.

Patients showing uncontrolled infection, other autoimmune disease, pregnancy or lactation were ineligible. For the diagnoses, clinical symptoms, serum thyroxine and TRAb, thyroid ultrasound and orbital computed tomography were used. Amplified TCR beta CDR3 regions derived from RNA transcripts. In the first-round RT-PCR of the TCR CDR3, the HTBI primer set was used. TCRdb reanalysed the multiplex PCR reads using MiXCR and keeps one entry per CDR3 protein. The profile shows hundreds of thousands of distinct CDR3 sequences, 14% of them singletons. The receptor's source is a young woman with Graves' hyperthyroidism. The sequencing input was blood.

CDR3 loop: CSVNRKPGNTEAFF. In nucleotides, the CDR3 is TGCAGCGTTAACAGGAAACCCGGGAACACTGAAGCTTTCTTT. The J gene is TRBJ1-1, the V gene TRBV29-1; the D gene is possibly TRBD1 (5 bases). Germline values: CDR1 SQVTM, CDR2 ANQGSEA. The V end lost 5 bases, the J end lost 1 base, and 14 bases lay between the germline ends. The CDR3 runs to 14 residues.